These T cell receptor beta chains were read from a single sample in a study of shared clonotypes between healthy human individuals. Some clones are missing from TCRdb's copy, which holds only in-frame ones; the method was immunoSEQ multiplex PCR. Among 2 million to 2.5 million clones listed, approximately 95% were seen once. Sequencing was performed on naive CD4+ T cells from PBMCs. The receptors come from a young man in good health. Some clones in this sample may be carry-over from other donors' samples. CDR3s include the opening cysteine and the closing phenylalanine or tryptophan. D genes are given only for firm matches. Size tells how often a clone was seen (once, few, many) or the class of an expanded clone, and some rows leave it out.

d_call	cdr3_length	clone_size	v_call	j_call	cdr3_aa	cdr3_nt
TRBD1	13	.	TRBV10-3	TRBJ1-3	CAIRGTGGNTIYF	TGTGCCATCAGGGGGACAGGTGGAAACACCATATATTTT
.	14	.	TRBV7-3	TRBJ2-3	CASSSPSLGNTQYF	TGTGCCAGCAGCTCCCCTTCTCTAGGCAATACGCAGTATTTT
TRBD2	16	.	TRBV28	TRBJ2-3	CASSPGTSGSLNTQYF	TGTGCCAGCAGTCCCGGGACTAGCGGGAGTCTGAATACGCAGTATTTT
TRBD2	14	.	TRBV6-6	TRBJ2-1	CASRLGGRDDEQFF	TGTGCCAGCAGACTCGGCGGGAGGGATGATGAGCAGTTCTTC
TRBD1	14	.	TRBV5-6	TRBJ1-4	CASSSQGKYEKLFF	TGTGCCAGCAGCTCACAGGGGAAGTATGAAAAACTGTTTTTT
TRBD1	16	once	TRBV2	TRBJ1-2	CASSEQGAPSGGGYTF	TGTGCCAGCAGTGAACAGGGGGCCCCCTCAGGGGGTGGCTACACCTTC
TRBD2	16	once	TRBV28	TRBJ2-2	CASSLPGLGFAGELFF	TGTGCCAGCAGTCTACCGGGACTAGGGTTTGCCGGGGAGCTGTTTTTT
TRBD1	15	.	TRBV7-9	TRBJ1-5	CASSTDRDSNQPQHF	TGTGCCAGCAGCACCGACAGGGATAGCAATCAGCCCCAGCATTTT
.	14	few	TRBV30	TRBJ1-1	CAWSVSRLNTEAFF	TGTGCCTGGAGTGTAAGCAGGCTGAACACTGAAGCTTTCTTT
.	15	.	TRBV5-6	TRBJ2-2	CASSPGPTRTGELFF	TGTGCCAGCAGCCCCGGACCTACTCGCACCGGGGAGCTGTTTTTT
.	15	once	TRBV7-3	TRBJ2-5	CASSPWSPGTETQYF	TGTGCCAGCAGCCCCTGGTCACCTGGGACGGAGACCCAGTACTTC
.	12	.	TRBV6-6	TRBJ2-1	CASSGTGNEQFF	TGTGCCAGCAGTGGGACTGGGAATGAGCAGTTCTTC
.	15	.	TRBV7-3	TRBJ1-2	CASSLQPGALIGYTF	TGTGCCAGCAGCTTACAGCCGGGGGCGTTGATTGGCTACACCTTC
TRBD1	17	once	TRBV10-3	TRBJ1-2	CAIHLVPGGGGMDGYTF	TGTGCCATTCATCTAGTTCCAGGGGGAGGGGGAATGGATGGCTACACCTTC
.	13	.	TRBV7-9	TRBJ1-2	CASSLETGWGYTF	TGTGCCAGCAGCTTAGAAACGGGATGGGGCTACACCTTC
.	11	.	TRBV5-8	TRBJ1-2	CASSLSGTRTF	TGTGCCAGCAGCCTGTCCGGGACGAGGACCTTC
.	12	.	TRBV29-1	TRBJ1-5	CSVRGGGQPQHF	TGCAGCGTGAGAGGGGGGGGACAGCCCCAGCATTTT
TRBD1	15	.	TRBV5-1	TRBJ2-3	CASRPPGQGTDTQYF	TGCGCCAGCAGACCACCGGGACAGGGGACAGATACGCAGTATTTT